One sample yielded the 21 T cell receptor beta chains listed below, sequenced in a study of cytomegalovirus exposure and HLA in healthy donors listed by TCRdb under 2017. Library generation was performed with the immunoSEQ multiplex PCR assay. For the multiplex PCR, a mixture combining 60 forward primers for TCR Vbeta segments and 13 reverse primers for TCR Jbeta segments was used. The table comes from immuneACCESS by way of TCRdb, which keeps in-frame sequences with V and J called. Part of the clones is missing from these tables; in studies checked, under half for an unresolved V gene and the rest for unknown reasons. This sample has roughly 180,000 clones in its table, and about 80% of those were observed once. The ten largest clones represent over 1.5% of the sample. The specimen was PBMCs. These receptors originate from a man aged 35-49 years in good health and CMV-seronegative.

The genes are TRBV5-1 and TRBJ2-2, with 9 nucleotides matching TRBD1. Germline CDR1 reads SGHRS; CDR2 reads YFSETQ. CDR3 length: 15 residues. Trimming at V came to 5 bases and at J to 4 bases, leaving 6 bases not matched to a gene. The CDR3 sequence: CASRGWTGVTGELFF. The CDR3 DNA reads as TGCGCCAGCAGGGGGTGGACAGGGGTCACCGGGGAGCTGTTTTTT.

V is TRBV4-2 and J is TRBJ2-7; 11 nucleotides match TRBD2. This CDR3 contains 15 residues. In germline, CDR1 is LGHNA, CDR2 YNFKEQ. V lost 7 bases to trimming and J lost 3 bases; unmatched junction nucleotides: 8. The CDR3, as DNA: TGTGCCAGCACTCTAGCGGGAGGTTCCGACTACGAGCAGTACTTC. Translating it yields CASTLAGGSDYEQYF.

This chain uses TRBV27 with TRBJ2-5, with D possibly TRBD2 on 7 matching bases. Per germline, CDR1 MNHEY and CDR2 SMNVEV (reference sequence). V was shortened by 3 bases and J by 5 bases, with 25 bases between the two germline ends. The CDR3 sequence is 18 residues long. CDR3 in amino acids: CASSFLSLGGPSWETQYF. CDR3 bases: TGTGCCAGCAGTTTCCTAAGCTTGGGGGGGCCGTCGTGGGAGACCCAGTACTTC.

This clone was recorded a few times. The CDR3 reads CASSLTPTYEQYF. CDR3 nucleotide sequence: TGTGCCAGCAGCTTAACACCTACCTACGAGCAGTACTTC. The rearrangement joins TRBV7-3 to TRBJ2-7; no reliable D call. Deletions cut 0 bases from V and 2 bases from J, with 5 bases between. The CDR3 covers 13 residues. Germline V CDR1 and CDR2: SGHTA, FQGTGA.

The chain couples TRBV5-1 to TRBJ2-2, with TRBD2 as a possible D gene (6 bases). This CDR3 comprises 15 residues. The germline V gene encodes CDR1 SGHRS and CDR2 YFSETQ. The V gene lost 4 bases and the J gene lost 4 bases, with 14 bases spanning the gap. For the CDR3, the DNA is TGCGCCAGCAGCCGGACTACCTCCGTCACCGGGGAGCTGTTTTTT. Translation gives CASSRTTSVTGELFF.

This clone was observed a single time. The CDR3 sequence is CASSEQGGSYEQYF. The CDR3 region has the DNA TGCGCCAGCAGTGAGCAGGGGGGCTCCTACGAGCAGTACTTC. This chain links TRBV5-1 with TRBJ2-7, with D perhaps matching TRBD1 (7 bases). V lost 5 bases and J lost 0, with 12 bases in between. This CDR3 has 14 residues. Germline loops: CDR1 SGHRS, CDR2 YFSETQ.

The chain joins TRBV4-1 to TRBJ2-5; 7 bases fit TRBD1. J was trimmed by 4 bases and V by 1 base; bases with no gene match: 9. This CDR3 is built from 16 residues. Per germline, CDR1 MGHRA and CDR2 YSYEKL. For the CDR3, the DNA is TGCGCCAGCAGCCAAGGGACCGACAGGGTGGGAGAGACCCAGTACTTC. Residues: CASSQGTDRVGETQYF.

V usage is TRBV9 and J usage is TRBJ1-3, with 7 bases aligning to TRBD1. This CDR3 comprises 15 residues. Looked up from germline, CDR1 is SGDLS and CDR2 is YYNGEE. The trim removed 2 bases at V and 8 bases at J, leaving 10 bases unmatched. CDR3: CASSVTGAPGDTIYF. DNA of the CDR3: TGTGCCAGCAGCGTTACAGGGGCGCCTGGGGACACCATATATTTT.

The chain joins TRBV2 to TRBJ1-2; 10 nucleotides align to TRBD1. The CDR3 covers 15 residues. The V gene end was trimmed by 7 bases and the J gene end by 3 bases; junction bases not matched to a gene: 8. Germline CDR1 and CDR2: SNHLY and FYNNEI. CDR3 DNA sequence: TGTGCCAGCACCAAAAAGGGGACAGGGGACTATGGCTACACCTTC. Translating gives CASTKKGTGDYGYTF.

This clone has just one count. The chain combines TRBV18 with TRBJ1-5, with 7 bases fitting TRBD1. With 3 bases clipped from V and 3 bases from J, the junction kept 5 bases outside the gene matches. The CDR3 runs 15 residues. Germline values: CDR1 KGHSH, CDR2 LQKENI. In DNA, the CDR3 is TGTGCCAGCTCACCTTTCAGGGGGTACAATCAGCCCCAGCATTTT. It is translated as CASSPFRGYNQPQHF.

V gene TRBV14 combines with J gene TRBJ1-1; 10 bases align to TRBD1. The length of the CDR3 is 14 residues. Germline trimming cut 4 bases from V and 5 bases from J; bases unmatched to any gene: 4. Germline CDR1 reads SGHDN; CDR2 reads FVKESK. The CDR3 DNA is TGTGCCAGCAGCCCGTGGACAGGGGGGACTGAAGCTTTCTTT. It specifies CASSPWTGGTEAFF.

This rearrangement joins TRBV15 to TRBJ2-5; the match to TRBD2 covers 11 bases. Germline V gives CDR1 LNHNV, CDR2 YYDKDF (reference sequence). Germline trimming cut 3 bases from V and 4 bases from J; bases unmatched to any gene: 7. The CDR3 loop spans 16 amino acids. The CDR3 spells CATSRSSGGAGETQYF. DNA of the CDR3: TGTGCCACCAGCAGGAGTAGCGGGGGGGCGGGAGAGACCCAGTACTTC.

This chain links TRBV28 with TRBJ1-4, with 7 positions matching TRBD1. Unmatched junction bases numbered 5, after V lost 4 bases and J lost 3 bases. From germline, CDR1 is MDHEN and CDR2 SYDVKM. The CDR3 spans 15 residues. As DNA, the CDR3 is TGTGCCAGCAGTTCGGCCGGGACAGCTAATGAAAAACTGTTTTTT. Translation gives CASSSAGTANEKLFF.

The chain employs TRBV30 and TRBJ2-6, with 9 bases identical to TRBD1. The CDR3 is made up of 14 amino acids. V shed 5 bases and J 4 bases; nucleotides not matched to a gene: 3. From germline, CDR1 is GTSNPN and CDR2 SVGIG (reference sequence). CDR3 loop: CAWGQGSGANVLTF. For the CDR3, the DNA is TGTGCCTGGGGACAGGGGTCCGGGGCCAACGTCCTGACTTTC. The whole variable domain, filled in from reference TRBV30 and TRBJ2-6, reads SQTIHQWPATLVQPVGSPLSLECTVEGTSNPNLYWYRQAAGRGLQLLFYSVGIGQISSEVPQNLSASRPQDRQFILSSKKLLLSDSGFYLCAWGQGSGANVLTFGAGSRLTVL.

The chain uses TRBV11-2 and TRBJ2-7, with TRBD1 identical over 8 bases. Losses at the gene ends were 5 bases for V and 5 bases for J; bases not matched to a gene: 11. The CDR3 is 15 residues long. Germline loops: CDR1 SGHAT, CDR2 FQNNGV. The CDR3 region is CASSPGTGARHEQYF. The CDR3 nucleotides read TGTGCCAGCAGCCCCGGGACAGGCGCTCGACACGAGCAGTACTTC. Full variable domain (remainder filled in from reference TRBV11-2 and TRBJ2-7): EAGVAQSPRYKIIEKRQSVAFWCNPISGHATLYWYQQILGQGPKLLIQFQNNGVVDDSQLPKDRFSAERLKGVDSTLKIQPAKLEDSAVYLCASSPGTGARHEQYFGPGTRLTVT.

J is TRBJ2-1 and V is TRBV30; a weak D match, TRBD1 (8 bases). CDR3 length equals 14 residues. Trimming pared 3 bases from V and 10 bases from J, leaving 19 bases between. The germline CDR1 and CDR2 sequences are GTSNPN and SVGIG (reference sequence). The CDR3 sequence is CAWRTGGQVGEQFF. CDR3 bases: TGTGCCTGGAGGACGGGGGGACAGGTAGGCGAGCAGTTCTTC.

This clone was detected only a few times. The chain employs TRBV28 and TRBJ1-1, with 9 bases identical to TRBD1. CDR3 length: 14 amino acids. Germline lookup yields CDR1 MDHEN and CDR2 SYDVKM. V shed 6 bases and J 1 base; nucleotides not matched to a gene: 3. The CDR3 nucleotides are TGTGCCAGCAGGACAGGGGGAGGGAACACTGAAGCTTTCTTT. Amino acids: CASRTGGGNTEAFF.

DNA for the CDR3: TGTGCCAGCAGCCCGAATGCGGGAGCAGCGCAGTATTTT. Its translation: CASSPNAGAAQYF. The chain recombines TRBV11-3 with TRBJ2-3; 7 positions match TRBD2. The length of the CDR3 is 13 residues. Per the germline V gene, CDR1 is SGHNT and CDR2 is YENEEA. V shed 5 bases and J 10 bases; nucleotides not matched to a gene: 9.

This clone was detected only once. Here the CDR3 DNA reads TGTGCCTGGAGTGTCCGGGGGGGCCGGAATGAGCAGTTCTTC. As protein: CAWSVRGGRNEQFF. The chain combines TRBV30 with TRBJ2-1, with 8 bases that match TRBD2. V was pared by 0 bases and J by 7 bases, with 5 bases of the junction left unmatched. CDR1 and CDR2 from the germline V gene are GTSNPN and SVGIG (reference sequence). The CDR3 length is 14 residues.

CDR3 protein: CASSPRGVMNTEAFF. The CDR3 nucleotides are TGTGCCAGCAGCCCCCGCGGGGTCATGAACACTGAAGCTTTCTTT. The gene calls are TRBV7-9 and TRBJ1-1; D not certain. Trimming left V 5 bases short and J 0 bases short, with 13 bases between. The germline V gene encodes CDR1 SEHNR and CDR2 FQNEAQ (reference sequence). This CDR3 spans 15 amino acids. The full variable domain, its missing parts supplied by reference TRBV7-9 and TRBJ1-1, is DTGVSQNPRHKITKRGQNVTFRCDPISEHNRLYWYRQTLGQGPEFLTYFQNEAQLEKSRLLSDRFSAERPKGSFSTLEIQRTEQGDSAMYLCASSPRGVMNTEAFFGQGTRLTVV.

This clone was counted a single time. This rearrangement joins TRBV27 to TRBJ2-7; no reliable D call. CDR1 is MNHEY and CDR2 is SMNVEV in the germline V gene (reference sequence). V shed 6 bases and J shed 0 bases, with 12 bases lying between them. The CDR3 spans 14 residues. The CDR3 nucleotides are TGTGCCAGCAGCAGAACAGCTAACTCCTACGAGCAGTACTTC. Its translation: CASSRTANSYEQYF.